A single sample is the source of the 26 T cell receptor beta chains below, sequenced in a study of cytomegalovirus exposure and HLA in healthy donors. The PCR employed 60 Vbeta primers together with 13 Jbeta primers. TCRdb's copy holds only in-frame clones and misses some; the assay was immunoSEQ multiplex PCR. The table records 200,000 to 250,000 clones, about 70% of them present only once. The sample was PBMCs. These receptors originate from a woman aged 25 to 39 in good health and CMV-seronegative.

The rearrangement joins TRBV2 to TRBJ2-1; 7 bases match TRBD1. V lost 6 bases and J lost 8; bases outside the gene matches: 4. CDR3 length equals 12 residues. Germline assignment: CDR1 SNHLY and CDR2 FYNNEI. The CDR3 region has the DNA TGTGCCAGCAGAGGGGACAGTCATGAGCAGTTCTTC. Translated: CASRGDSHEQFF.

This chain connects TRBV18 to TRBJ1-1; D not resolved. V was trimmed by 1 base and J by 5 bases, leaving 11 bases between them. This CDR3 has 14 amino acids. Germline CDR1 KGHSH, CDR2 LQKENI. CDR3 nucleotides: TGTGCCAGCTCACCACGGAGGGAAGGTACTGAAGCTTTCTTT. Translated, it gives CASSPRREGTEAFF. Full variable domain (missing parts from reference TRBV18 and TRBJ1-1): NAGVMQNPRHLVRRRGQEARLRCSPMKGHSHVYWYRQLPEEGLKFMVYLQKENIIDESGMPKERFSAEFPKEGPSILRIQQVVRGDSAAYFCASSPRREGTEAFFGQGTRLTVV.

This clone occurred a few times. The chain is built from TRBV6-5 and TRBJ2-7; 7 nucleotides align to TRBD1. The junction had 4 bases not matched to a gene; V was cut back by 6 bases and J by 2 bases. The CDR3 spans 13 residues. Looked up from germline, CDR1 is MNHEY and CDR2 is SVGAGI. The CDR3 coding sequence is TGTGCCAGCAGGGACAGGTCCCCCTACGAGCAGTACTTC. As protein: CASRDRSPYEQYF.

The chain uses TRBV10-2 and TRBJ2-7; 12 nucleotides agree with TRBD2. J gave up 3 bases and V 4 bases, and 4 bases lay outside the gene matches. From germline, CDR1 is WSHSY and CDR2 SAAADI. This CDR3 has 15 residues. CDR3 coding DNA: TGCGCCAGCAGTGTCGCTAGCGGGAGGGTCTACGAGCAGTACTTC. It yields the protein CASSVASGRVYEQYF.

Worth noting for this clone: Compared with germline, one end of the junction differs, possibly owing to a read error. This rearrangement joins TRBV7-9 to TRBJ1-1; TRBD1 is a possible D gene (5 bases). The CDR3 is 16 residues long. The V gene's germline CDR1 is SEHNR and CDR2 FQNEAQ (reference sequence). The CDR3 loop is CSSSLDARALNTEAFF. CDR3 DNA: TGTTCCAGCAGCTTAGATGCCAGGGCCCTAAACACTGAAGCTTTCTTT.

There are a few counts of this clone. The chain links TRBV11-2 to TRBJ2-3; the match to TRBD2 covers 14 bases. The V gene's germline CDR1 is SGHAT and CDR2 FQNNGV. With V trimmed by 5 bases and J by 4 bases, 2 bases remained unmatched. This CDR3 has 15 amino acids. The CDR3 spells CASSEGLAGADTQYF. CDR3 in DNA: TGTGCCAGCAGCGAGGGACTAGCGGGAGCAGATACGCAGTATTTT.

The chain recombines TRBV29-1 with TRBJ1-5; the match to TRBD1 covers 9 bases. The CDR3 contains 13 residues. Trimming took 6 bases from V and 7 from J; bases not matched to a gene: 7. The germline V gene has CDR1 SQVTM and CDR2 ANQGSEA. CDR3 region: CSVVQGAGQPQHF. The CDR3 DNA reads TGCAGCGTGGTACAGGGGGCTGGACAGCCCCAGCATTTT.

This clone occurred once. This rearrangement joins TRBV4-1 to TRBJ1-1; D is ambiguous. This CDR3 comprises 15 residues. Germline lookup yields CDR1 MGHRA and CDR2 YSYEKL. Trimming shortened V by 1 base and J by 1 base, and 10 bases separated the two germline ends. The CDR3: CASSQVNFANTEAFF. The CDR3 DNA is TGCGCCAGCAGCCAAGTTAACTTCGCGAACACTGAAGCTTTCTTT.

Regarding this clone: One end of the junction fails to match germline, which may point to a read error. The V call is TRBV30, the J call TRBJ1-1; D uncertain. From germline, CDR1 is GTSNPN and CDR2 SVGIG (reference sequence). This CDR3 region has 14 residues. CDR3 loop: CASSVGEMNTEAFF. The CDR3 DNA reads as TGTGCCTCGAGTGTTGGAGAAATGAACACTGAAGCTTTCTTT.

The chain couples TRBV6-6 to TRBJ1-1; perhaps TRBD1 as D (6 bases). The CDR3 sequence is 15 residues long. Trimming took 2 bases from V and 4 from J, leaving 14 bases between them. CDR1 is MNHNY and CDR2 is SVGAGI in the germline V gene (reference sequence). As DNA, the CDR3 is TGTGCCAGCAGTTACGAGACAGGTCCCACCACTGAAGCTTTCTTT. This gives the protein CASSYETGPTTEAFF.

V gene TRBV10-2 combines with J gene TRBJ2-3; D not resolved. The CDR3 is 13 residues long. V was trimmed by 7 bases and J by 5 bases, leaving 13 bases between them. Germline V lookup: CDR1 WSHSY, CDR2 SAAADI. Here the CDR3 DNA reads TGCGCCAGCAAAGATACAGACATAGATACGCAGTATTTT. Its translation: CASKDTDIDTQYF.

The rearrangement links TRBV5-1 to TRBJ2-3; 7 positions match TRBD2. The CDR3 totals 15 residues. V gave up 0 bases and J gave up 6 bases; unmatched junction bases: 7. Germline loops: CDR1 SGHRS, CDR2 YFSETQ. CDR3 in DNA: TGCGCCAGCAGCTTGGCTGGCGGGGGTGAGGATACGCAGTATTTT. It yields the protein CASSLAGGGEDTQYF.

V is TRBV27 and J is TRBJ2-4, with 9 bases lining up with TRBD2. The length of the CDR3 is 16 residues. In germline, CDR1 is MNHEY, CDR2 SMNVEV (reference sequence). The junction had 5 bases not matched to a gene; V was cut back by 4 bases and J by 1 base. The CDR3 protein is CASSSKREEAKNIQYF. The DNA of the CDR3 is TGTGCCAGCAGTTCCAAGCGGGAGGAGGCCAAAAACATTCAGTACTTC.

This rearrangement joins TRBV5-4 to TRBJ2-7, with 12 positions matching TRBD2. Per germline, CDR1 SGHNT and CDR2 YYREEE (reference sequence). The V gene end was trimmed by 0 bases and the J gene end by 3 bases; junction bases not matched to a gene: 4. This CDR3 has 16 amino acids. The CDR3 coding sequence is TGTGCCAGCAGCTTGGGACTAGCGGGGGCCTACTACGAGCAGTACTTC. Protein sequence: CASSLGLAGAYYEQYF.

The CDR3 loop is CASSLGSQRNTIYF. The CDR3 DNA reads as TGTGCCAGCAGCCTTGGGAGTCAAAGGAACACCATATATTTT. The chain is built from TRBV5-4 and TRBJ1-3; unclear D gene. Germline V CDR1 and CDR2: SGHNT, YYREEE (reference sequence). CDR3 length: 14 amino acids. Trimming took off 4 bases at V and 7 bases at J, with 15 bases between the two ends.

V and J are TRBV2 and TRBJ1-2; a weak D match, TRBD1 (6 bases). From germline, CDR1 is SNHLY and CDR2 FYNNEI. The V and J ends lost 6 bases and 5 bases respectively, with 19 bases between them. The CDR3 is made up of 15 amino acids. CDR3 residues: CASSPTGLEGYGYTF. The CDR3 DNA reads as TGTGCCAGCAGCCCAACAGGGCTCGAGGGATATGGCTACACCTTC.

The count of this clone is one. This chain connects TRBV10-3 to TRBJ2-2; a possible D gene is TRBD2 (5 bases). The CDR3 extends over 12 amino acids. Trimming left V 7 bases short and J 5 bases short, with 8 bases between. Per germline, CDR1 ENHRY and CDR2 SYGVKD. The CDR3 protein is CAIKSGTGELFF. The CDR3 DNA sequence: TGTGCCATCAAGTCGGGGACCGGGGAGCTGTTTTTT.

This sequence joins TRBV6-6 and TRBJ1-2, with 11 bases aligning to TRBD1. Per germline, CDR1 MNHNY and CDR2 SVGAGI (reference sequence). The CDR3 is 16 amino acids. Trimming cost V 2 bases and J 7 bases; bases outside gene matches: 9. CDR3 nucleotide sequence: TGTGCCAGCAGTTACGGGACAGGGGGAGGTATTTCTGGCTACACCTTC. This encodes CASSYGTGGGISGYTF.

CDR3 loop: CATSRDLVQPQHF. CDR3 in DNA: TGTGCCACCAGCAGAGATCTTGTTCAGCCCCAGCATTTT. V and J are TRBV15 and TRBJ1-5; no clear D. Deletions cut 0 bases from V and 6 bases from J, with 6 bases between. Germline CDR1 LNHNV, CDR2 YYDKDF (reference sequence). This CDR3 has 13 amino acids.

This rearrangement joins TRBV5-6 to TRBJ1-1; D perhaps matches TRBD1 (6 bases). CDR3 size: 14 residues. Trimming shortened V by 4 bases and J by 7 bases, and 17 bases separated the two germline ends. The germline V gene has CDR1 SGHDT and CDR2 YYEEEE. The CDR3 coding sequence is TGTGCCAGCAGCCTCGGGTCAGGGGTCGGTGAAGCTTTCTTT. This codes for CASSLGSGVGEAFF.

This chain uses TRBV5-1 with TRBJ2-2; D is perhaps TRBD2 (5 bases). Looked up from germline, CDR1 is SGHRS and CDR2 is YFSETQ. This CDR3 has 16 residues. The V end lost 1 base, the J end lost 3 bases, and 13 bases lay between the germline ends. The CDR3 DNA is TGCGCCAGCAGCTTGTCTCCTGGGCGGGACACCGGGGAGCTGTTTTTT. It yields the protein CASSLSPGRDTGELFF.

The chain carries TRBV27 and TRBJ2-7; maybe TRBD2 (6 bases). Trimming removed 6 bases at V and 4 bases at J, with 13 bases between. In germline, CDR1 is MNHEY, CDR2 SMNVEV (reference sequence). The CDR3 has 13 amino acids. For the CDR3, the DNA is TGTGCCAGCAGACCGGGACTCCTGTACGAGCAGTACTTC. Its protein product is CASRPGLLYEQYF.

CDR3 coding DNA: TGCGCCAGCAGCTTGGTAGGGCTAGCGGGGTACAATGAGCAGTTCTTC. Its translation: CASSLVGLAGYNEQFF. The V and J genes are TRBV5-1 and TRBJ2-1; 9 bases are shared with TRBD2. The CDR3 covers 16 residues. V lost 0 bases and J lost 4; bases outside the gene matches: 5. Germline V CDR1 and CDR2: SGHRS, YFSETQ.

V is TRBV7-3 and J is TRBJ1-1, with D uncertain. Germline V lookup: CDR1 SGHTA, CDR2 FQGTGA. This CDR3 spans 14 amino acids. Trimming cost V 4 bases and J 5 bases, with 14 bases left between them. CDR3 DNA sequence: TGTGCCAGCAGCTCCGGACTACCCGGGACTGAAGCTTTCTTT. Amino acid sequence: CASSSGLPGTEAFF.

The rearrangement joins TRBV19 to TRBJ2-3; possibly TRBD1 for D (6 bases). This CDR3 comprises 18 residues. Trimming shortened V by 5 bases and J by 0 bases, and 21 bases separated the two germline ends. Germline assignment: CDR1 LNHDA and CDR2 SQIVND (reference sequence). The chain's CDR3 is CASSHRVGDPSSTDTQYF. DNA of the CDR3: TGTGCCAGTAGTCACAGGGTAGGGGATCCCTCTAGCACAGATACGCAGTATTTT.

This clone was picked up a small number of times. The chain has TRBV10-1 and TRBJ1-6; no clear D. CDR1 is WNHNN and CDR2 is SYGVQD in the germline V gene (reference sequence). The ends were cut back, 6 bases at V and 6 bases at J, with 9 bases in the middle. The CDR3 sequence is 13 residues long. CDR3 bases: TGCGCCAGCAGCGACAATCTTAATTCACCCCTCCACTTT. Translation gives CASSDNLNSPLHF.